Presented here are 3 T cell receptor beta chains from one specimen sequenced in a study of cytomegalovirus exposure and HLA in healthy donors. 60 Vbeta and 13 Jbeta primers were used in PCR. The data were produced by immunoSEQ multiplex PCR, yet TCRdb's version contains in-frame clones alone and is incomplete. Of fewer than 250,000 clones detected, around 73% appear once; the ten largest clones hold 3.5% to 4%. Sequenced sample: PBMCs. The receptors originated from a male donor in good health and CMV-seronegative.

The CDR3: CASSVAGIYEQYF. The CDR3 DNA sequence: TGTGCCAGCAGTGTAGCGGGGATCTACGAGCAGTACTTC. The rearrangement uses TRBV27 and TRBJ2-7; 8 bases agree with TRBD2. V was pared by 5 bases and J by 3 bases, with 3 bases of the junction left unmatched. The CDR3 is 13 amino acids. CDR1 and CDR2 (germline): MNHEY, SMNVEV (reference sequence).

The V gene is TRBV28, the J gene TRBJ2-1; D gene uncertain. The germline CDR1 and CDR2 sequences are MDHEN and SYDVKM. This CDR3 region has 12 residues. Trimming pared 6 bases from V and 9 bases from J, leaving 12 bases between. The CDR3, as DNA: TGTGCCAGCAGCGAGGTGAAGTCTGAGCAGTTCTTC. Translating gives CASSEVKSEQFF.

The chain recombines TRBV9 with TRBJ1-4, with 7 bases identical to TRBD1. The length of the CDR3 is 13 residues. The germline V gene encodes CDR1 SGDLS and CDR2 YYNGEE. The junction had 4 bases not matched to a gene; V was cut back by 3 bases and J by 8 bases. The CDR3 is CASSATGTEKLFF. In nucleotides, the CDR3 is TGTGCCAGCAGCGCGACAGGGACAGAAAAACTGTTTTTT.